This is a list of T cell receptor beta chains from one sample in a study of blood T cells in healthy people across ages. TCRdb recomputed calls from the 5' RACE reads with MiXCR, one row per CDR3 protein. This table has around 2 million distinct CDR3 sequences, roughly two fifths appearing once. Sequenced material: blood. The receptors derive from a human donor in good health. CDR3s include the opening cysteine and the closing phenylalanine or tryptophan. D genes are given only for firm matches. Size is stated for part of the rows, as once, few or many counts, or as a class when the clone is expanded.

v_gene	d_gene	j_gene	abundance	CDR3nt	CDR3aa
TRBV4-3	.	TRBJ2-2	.	TGCGCCAGCAGCCTTGATTGGACTGGGGGTGAATTAAACGCCGGGGAGCTGTTTTTT	CASSLDWTGGELNAGELFF
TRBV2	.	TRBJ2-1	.	TGTGCCAGCAGTGAATTTCAGTACAATGAGCAGTTCTTC	CASSEFQYNEQFF
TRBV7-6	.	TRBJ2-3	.	TGTGCCAGCAGCTTAGTCTCTTTGAGGGAATCCTACGAGCAGTATTTT	CASSLVSLRESYEQYF
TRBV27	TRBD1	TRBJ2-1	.	TGTGCCAGCAGTAAGGGACAGGGGTCCTACAATGAGCAGTTCTTC	CASSKGQGSYNEQFF
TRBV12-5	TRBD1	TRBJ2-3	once	TGTGCTAGTGGTTCATACCTTCGGGTGACAGGGCCCAGCGGCACAGATACGCAGTATTTT	CASGSYLRVTGPSGTDTQYF
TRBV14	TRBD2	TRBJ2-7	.	TGTGCCAGCAGCCAAGATCCCACATTAACTAGCGGGGGTTCCTACGAGCAGTACTTC	CASSQDPTLTSGGSYEQYF
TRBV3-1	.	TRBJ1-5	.	TGTGTCAGCAGCGACTACAATCAGCCCCAGCATTTT	CVSSDYNQPQHF
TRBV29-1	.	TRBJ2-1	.	TGCAGCGTAGCGCCCCTAAAAAGGGCCAATGAGCAGTTCTTC	CSVAPLKRANEQFF
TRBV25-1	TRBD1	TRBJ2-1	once	TGTGCCAGCCGCCAACCGGGACAGGGCAACAATGAGCAGTTCTTC	CASRQPGQGNNEQFF
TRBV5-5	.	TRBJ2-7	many	TGTGCCAGCAGCTTGGCGGGGGCAGGGGGATTGACCGAGCAGTACTTC	CASSLAGAGGLTEQYF
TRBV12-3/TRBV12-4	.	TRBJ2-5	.	TGTGCCAGCAGAGCCGGACAGCAAGAGACCCAGTACTTC	CASRAGQQETQYF
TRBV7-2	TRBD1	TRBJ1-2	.	TGTGCCAGCAGCTTAAGACAGGGCTCTTCTGGCTATGGCTACACCTTC	CASSLRQGSSGYGYTF
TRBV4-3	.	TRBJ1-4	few	TGCGCCAGCAGCCAGGGGGAGGGGGACGGAAGTGAAAAACTGTTTTTT	CASSQGEGDGSEKLFF
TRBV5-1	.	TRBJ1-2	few	TGCGCCAGCAGCTTGAGGTGGGGCAACTTTGGCTACACCTTC	CASSLRWGNFGYTF
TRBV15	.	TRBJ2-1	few	TGTGCCACCAGCAGAGTGGGGGCGCAGGGCTACAATGAGCAGTTCTTC	CATSRVGAQGYNEQFF
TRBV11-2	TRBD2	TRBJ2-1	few	TGTGCCAGCAGCCGCGGACTAGCGGGGGGGCATGAGCAGTTCTTC	CASSRGLAGGHEQFF
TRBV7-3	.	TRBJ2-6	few	TGTGCCAGCAGCTCAAAAGCGTACCTCTCTGGGGCCAACGTCCTGACTTTC	CASSSKAYLSGANVLTF
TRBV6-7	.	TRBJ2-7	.	TGTGCCATTTCATCGACGTGGGACGAATTCTACGAGCAGTACTTC	CAISSTWDEFYEQYF